A selection of T cell receptor beta chains follows, all from one sample in a study of cytomegalovirus exposure and HLA in healthy donors. Produced via immunoSEQ multiplex PCR; TCRdb's table is partial and in-frame only. The sample has 160,000 or so clones; around 79% are singletons. Sequences were obtained from PBMCs. The receptors come from a woman aged 35 to 49 in good health and CMV-seronegative. CDR3s include the opening cysteine and the closing phenylalanine or tryptophan. The D gene is left open where the match is weak. The size field is filled for only some rows; it gives once, few, many or a size class.

cdr3_nt: TGTGCCAGCAGCTCCTCAGGGGTCTACGAGCAGTACTTC
cdr3_aa: CASSSSGVYEQYF
v_call: TRBV5-4
j_call: TRBJ2-7
d_call: .
clone_size: .

cdr3_nt: TGTGCCAGCACCACGGACAGGGGTAAAGCTTTCTTT
cdr3_aa: CASTTDRGKAFF
v_call: TRBV28
j_call: TRBJ1-1
d_call: TRBD1
clone_size: few

cdr3_nt: TGTGCCAGCAGCCCATCCAGGGAGAACACTGAAGCTTTCTTT
cdr3_aa: CASSPSRENTEAFF
v_call: TRBV7-3
j_call: TRBJ1-1
d_call: .
clone_size: .

cdr3_nt: TGTGCCAGCAGTGCTGAGGGACAGAGGATGGGTGGCTACACCTTC
cdr3_aa: CASSAEGQRMGGYTF
v_call: TRBV2
j_call: TRBJ1-2
d_call: TRBD1
clone_size: once

cdr3_nt: TGTGCCAGCTCCCCGACAGGGCAGGTGAACACTGAAGCTTTCTTT
cdr3_aa: CASSPTGQVNTEAFF
v_call: TRBV18
j_call: TRBJ1-1
d_call: TRBD1
clone_size: .

cdr3_nt: TGTGCCAGCAGTTACGGGGCAGCTAATTCACCCCTCCACTTT
cdr3_aa: CASSYGAANSPLHF
v_call: TRBV6-5
j_call: TRBJ1-6
d_call: .
clone_size: once

cdr3_nt: TGTGCCAGCAGTTTATCACCAGGGGGCAAGGAGCAGTACTTC
cdr3_aa: CASSLSPGGKEQYF
v_call: TRBV27
j_call: TRBJ2-7
d_call: TRBD1
clone_size: .

cdr3_nt: TGCGCCAGCAGCTTGGATGGACACTCCTACGAGCAGTACTTC
cdr3_aa: CASSLDGHSYEQYF
v_call: TRBV5-1
j_call: TRBJ2-7
d_call: .
clone_size: .

cdr3_nt: TGCGCCAGCAGCTCGGGTAGCTCCTACGAGCAGTACTTC
cdr3_aa: CASSSGSSYEQYF
v_call: TRBV5-1
j_call: TRBJ2-7
d_call: .
clone_size: .

cdr3_nt: TGTGCCAGCAGCTCGCCGACAGGGAGCTATGGCTACACCTTC
cdr3_aa: CASSSPTGSYGYTF
v_call: TRBV7-8
j_call: TRBJ1-2
d_call: TRBD1
clone_size: .

cdr3_nt: TGCGCCAGCAGCCACGGGGGGACAGGGAACTATAATTCACCCCTCCACTTT
cdr3_aa: CASSHGGTGNYNSPLHF
v_call: TRBV4-1
j_call: TRBJ1-6
d_call: TRBD1
clone_size: .

cdr3_nt: TGTGCCAGCAGCTTAGTACAGAACACTGAAGCTTTCTTT
cdr3_aa: CASSLVQNTEAFF
v_call: TRBV7-8
j_call: TRBJ1-1
d_call: .
clone_size: .

cdr3_nt: TGTGCCATCAGTAAGGGGACTGAAGCTTTCTTT
cdr3_aa: CAISKGTEAFF
v_call: TRBV10-3
j_call: TRBJ1-1
d_call: .
clone_size: few

cdr3_nt: TGCGCCAGCAGCTTGGGTGGTTCCGCGCGCACAGATACGCAGTATTTT
cdr3_aa: CASSLGGSARTDTQYF
v_call: TRBV5-1
j_call: TRBJ2-3
d_call: .
clone_size: .

cdr3_nt: TGTGCCAGCAGTGTCAGATTGGCGACTAGCGGGGGGGAACCGCGGTACGAGCAGTACTTC
cdr3_aa: CASSVRLATSGGEPRYEQYF
v_call: TRBV6-1
j_call: TRBJ2-7
d_call: TRBD2
clone_size: .

cdr3_nt: TGCGCCAGCAGCTTAGGGGGCGGCGAGACCCAGTACTTC
cdr3_aa: CASSLGGGETQYF
v_call: TRBV5-1
j_call: TRBJ2-5
d_call: TRBD1
clone_size: .

cdr3_nt: TGTGCCAGCAGCTTAAGGGGAGGGATCACTAATGAAAAACTGTTTTTT
cdr3_aa: CASSLRGGITNEKLFF
v_call: TRBV7-2
j_call: TRBJ1-4
d_call: .
clone_size: .

cdr3_nt: TGTGCCAGCGCTGACAGGGGGCCCACAGATACGCAGTATTTT
cdr3_aa: CASADRGPTDTQYF
v_call: TRBV6-1
j_call: TRBJ2-3
d_call: TRBD1
clone_size: .

cdr3_nt: TGTGCCAGCAGTGAATCTATGGTGCACACTGAAGCTTTCTTT
cdr3_aa: CASSESMVHTEAFF
v_call: TRBV25-1
j_call: TRBJ1-1
d_call: .
clone_size: .

cdr3_nt: TGTGCCAGCAGGCCCCAAGGAGCCCTAAACACTGAAGCTTTCTTT
cdr3_aa: CASRPQGALNTEAFF
v_call: TRBV6-5
j_call: TRBJ1-1
d_call: .
clone_size: .

cdr3_nt: TGTGCCAGCAGCCAATCACCCTCGGCTAGTTATGAGCAGTTCTTC
cdr3_aa: CASSQSPSASYEQFF
v_call: TRBV4-2
j_call: TRBJ2-1
d_call: .
clone_size: .

cdr3_nt: TGTGCCAGCAGTTCCCCCCCGCGACAGGGGTTGTACTTC
cdr3_aa: CASSSPPRQGLYF
v_call: TRBV28
j_call: TRBJ2-7
d_call: TRBD1
clone_size: few

cdr3_nt: TGCGCCAGCAGGGGACAGGGGAACTATGGCTACACCTTC
cdr3_aa: CASRGQGNYGYTF
v_call: TRBV5-1
j_call: TRBJ1-2
d_call: TRBD1
clone_size: once

cdr3_nt: TGTGCCAGCACCCTAGGACAGGGAGCTCAGCCCCAGCATTTT
cdr3_aa: CASTLGQGAQPQHF
v_call: TRBV2
j_call: TRBJ1-5
d_call: TRBD1
clone_size: .

cdr3_nt: TGTGCCAGTAGTAAGACAGGGGGCCATCAGCCCCAGCATTTT
cdr3_aa: CASSKTGGHQPQHF
v_call: TRBV19
j_call: TRBJ1-5
d_call: TRBD1
clone_size: .

cdr3_nt: TGTGCCATTGGGAGGGGACGGGACACCGGGGAGCTGTTTTTT
cdr3_aa: CAIGRGRDTGELFF
v_call: TRBV10-3
j_call: TRBJ2-2
d_call: TRBD2
clone_size: .

cdr3_nt: TGTGCCAGCTCACCACCTTCTTTAGAGACCCAGTACTTC
cdr3_aa: CASSPPSLETQYF
v_call: TRBV18
j_call: TRBJ2-5
d_call: .
clone_size: .

cdr3_nt: TGTGCCAGCAGCTTAGCGCCTACAGGATTCACTGGCTACACCTTC
cdr3_aa: CASSLAPTGFTGYTF
v_call: TRBV7-9
j_call: TRBJ1-2
d_call: .
clone_size: few

cdr3_nt: TGTGCCAGCAGTCTAAGCTACGAGCAGTACTTC
cdr3_aa: CASSLSYEQYF
v_call: TRBV25-1
j_call: TRBJ2-7
d_call: .
clone_size: .

cdr3_nt: TGTGCCAGCAGTTACCCCGACAGGCCAGTTCAGGGCACCGGGGAGCTGTTTTTT
cdr3_aa: CASSYPDRPVQGTGELFF
v_call: TRBV6-8
j_call: TRBJ2-2
d_call: .
clone_size: few